This T cell receptor beta chain was profiled in a study of beta chain features in type 1 diabetes. Expressed TCRB transcripts got sequenced, as all isolated RNA was reverse transcribed. Repertoires were generated with immunoSEQ multiplex PCR, while TCRdb's copy carries only in-frame clones and drops some. The repertoire holds roughly 340,000 clones, with around an eighth as singletons. Study-wide findings and caveats: Relative to healthy donors, patients appeared to have naive, central memory and Treg TCRB repertoires that were more similar. Individuals with type 1 diabetes displayed fewer insertions and more deletions at VDJ junctions. A possible short-template PCR bias applies equally to patients and controls. When Type 1 diabetes patients were examined, their TCRB CDR3s proved moderately but significantly shorter in all four CD4+ subsets.

This CDR3 comprises 14 residues. V lost 4 bases to trimming and J lost 6 bases; unmatched junction nucleotides: 9. Germline lookup yields CDR1 MNHNS and CDR2 SASEGT. Once sorted, every population was more than 95% pure. This clone came up a few times. Its specificity is not known. This receptor was obtained from a woman aged 18-29 years with type 1 diabetes. The specimen was naive CD4+ T cells from blood. The chain recombines TRBV6-1 with TRBJ2-7, with 7 bases lining up with TRBD1. CDR3: CASSADRQVGEQYF. The CDR3 DNA is TGTGCCAGCAGTGCGGACAGGCAAGTGGGCGAGCAGTACTTC.